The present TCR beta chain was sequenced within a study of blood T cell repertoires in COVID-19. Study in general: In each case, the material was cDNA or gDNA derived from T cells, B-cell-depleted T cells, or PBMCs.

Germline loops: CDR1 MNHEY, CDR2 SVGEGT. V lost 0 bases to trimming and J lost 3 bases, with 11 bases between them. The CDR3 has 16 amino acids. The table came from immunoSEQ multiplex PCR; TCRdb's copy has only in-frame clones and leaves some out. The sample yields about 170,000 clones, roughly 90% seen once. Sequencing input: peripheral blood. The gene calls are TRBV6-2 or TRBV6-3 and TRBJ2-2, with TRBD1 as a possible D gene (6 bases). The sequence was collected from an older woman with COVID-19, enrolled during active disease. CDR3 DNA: TGTGCCAGCAGTTACTCTTACAGGGCTGACACCGGGGAGCTGTTTTTT. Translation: CASSYSYRADTGELFF.